Presented here are 15 T cell receptor beta chains from one specimen sequenced in a study of CD4 T cells in relation to SARS-CoV-2 and coronaviruses. Clones were sequenced by immunoSEQ multiplex PCR, and TCRdb holds only the in-frame ones, with some missing. The sample records approximately 50,000 clones, 92% being singletons. The sample consisted of naive CD4+ T cells from PBMCs. Described subset: naive CD4+ T cells isolated by negative enrichment. These TCRs come from an adult with COVID-19.

CDR3 DNA: TGTGCCATCAGTAGGCTACAGGGGTACACAGATACGCAGTATTTT. Translated: CAISRLQGYTDTQYF. The chain couples TRBV10-3 to TRBJ2-3; 7 nucleotides agree with TRBD1. Trimming at V came to 5 bases and at J to 2 bases, leaving 7 bases not matched to a gene. Germline lookup yields CDR1 ENHRY and CDR2 SYGVKD. This CDR3 is built from 15 residues.

The chain carries TRBV18 and TRBJ2-2; either TRBD1 or TRBD2 may fit D (5 bases each). The V end was cut by 0 bases, the J end by 4 bases, with 9 bases between. CDR1 and CDR2 (germline): KGHSH, LQKENI. The CDR3 length is 15 residues. CDR3 protein: CASSPPQRGTGELFF. The CDR3 DNA follows: TGTGCCAGCTCACCACCGCAGAGGGGCACCGGGGAGCTGTTTTTT. Full variable domain (missing parts from reference TRBV18 and TRBJ2-2): NAGVMQNPRHLVRRRGQEARLRCSPMKGHSHVYWYRQLPEEGLKFMVYLQKENIIDESGMPKERFSAEFPKEGPSILRIQQVVRGDSAAYFCASSPPQRGTGELFFGEGSRLTVL.

The chain joins TRBV18 to TRBJ2-3; 7 bases agree with TRBD1. Trimming took 3 bases from V and 1 from J; bases not matched to a gene: 4. The CDR3 length is 15 residues. CDR1 is KGHSH, CDR2 LQKENI, per germline. In DNA, the CDR3 is TGTGCCAGCTCACCCGTAGGGACAGGCACAGATACGCAGTATTTT. Its translation is CASSPVGTGTDTQYF.

The rearrangement links TRBV2 to TRBJ2-2, with a weak D call TRBD1 (6 bases). In germline, CDR1 is SNHLY, CDR2 FYNNEI. The CDR3 totals 14 residues. Trimming removed 8 bases at V and 7 bases at J, with 17 bases between. The CDR3 is CASLRDITLGELFF. The CDR3 DNA is TGTGCCAGCCTCCGGGACATTACTCTCGGGGAGCTGTTTTTT.

The CDR3 spells CASSLERGVYEQYF. CDR3 in DNA: TGTGCCAGCAGCTTAGAGCGAGGGGTCTACGAGCAGTACTTC. This chain uses TRBV7-2 with TRBJ2-7; D tentatively reads TRBD1 or TRBD2 (5 bases each). V shed 1 base and J shed 3 bases, with 10 bases lying between them. The CDR3 is 14 amino acids. The V gene's germline CDR1 is SGHTA and CDR2 FQGNSA.

This chain links TRBV30 with TRBJ1-2, with 10 bases that match TRBD1. Germline V gives CDR1 GTSNPN, CDR2 SVGIG (reference sequence). This CDR3 has 13 amino acids. J was trimmed by 7 bases and V by 3 bases; bases with no gene match: 5. The CDR3 loop reads CAWRGQGSGGYTF. The DNA for the CDR3 is TGTGCCTGGAGGGGACAGGGGTCCGGTGGCTACACCTTC.

The chain employs TRBV27 and TRBJ2-6; D remains unclear. Germline lookup yields CDR1 MNHEY and CDR2 SMNVEV (reference sequence). The V end lost 5 bases, the J end lost 1 base, and 3 bases lay between the germline ends. The CDR3 runs 13 residues. The CDR3 reads CASSRSGANVLTF. The CDR3 nucleotides read TGTGCCAGCAGTAGATCTGGGGCCAACGTCCTGACTTTC.

The V call is TRBV2, the J call TRBJ2-1, with TRBD2 identical over 10 bases. This CDR3 has 15 residues. V gave up 8 bases and J gave up 6 bases; unmatched junction bases: 10. From germline, CDR1 is SNHLY and CDR2 FYNNEI. The CDR3 nucleotides read TGTGCCAGCTGGGTGGGGCTAGCGGGAGCCAATGAGCAGTTCTTC. Translation: CASWVGLAGANEQFF.

The rearrangement joins TRBV23-1 to TRBJ1-6; tentatively, D is TRBD1 (6 bases). TRBV23-1 is placed among ORFs of uncertain function. This CDR3 has 17 amino acids. Trimming took 4 bases from V and 8 from J, leaving 21 bases between them. Here the CDR3 DNA reads TGCGCCAGCAGTCTATCAGACAGGAAAAAACGGGATTCACCCCTCCACTTT. It encodes CASSLSDRKKRDSPLHF.

This chain uses TRBV4-1 with TRBJ2-1, with no clear D. Germline loops: CDR1 MGHRA, CDR2 YSYEKL. V gave up 3 bases and J gave up 10 bases, with 7 bases separating them. The length of the CDR3 is 11 residues. The DNA for the CDR3 is TGCGCCAGCAGCCACTATCTCGAGCAGTTCTTC. It translates to CASSHYLEQFF.

The chain combines TRBV29-1 with TRBJ1-2; the match to TRBD1 covers 7 bases. The germline gives CDR1 SQVTM, CDR2 ANQGSEA. This CDR3 has 14 residues. The V segment lost 0 bases and the J segment 4 bases; nucleotides outside the gene matches: 5. The CDR3 protein is CSVEDRGNVYGYTF. DNA of the CDR3: TGCAGCGTTGAAGACAGGGGGAACGTCTATGGCTACACCTTC.

CDR3 in DNA: TGTGCCAGCAGTTCGGGACCAACCCCAGGGTTTTTT. Its translation is CASSSGPTPGFF. The chain employs TRBV28 and TRBJ1-4, with a possible D match to TRBD1 (5 bases). V dropped 4 bases and J dropped 16 bases, with 16 bases sitting between them. The germline gives CDR1 MDHEN, CDR2 SYDVKM. CDR3 length: 12 amino acids.

The chain combines TRBV6-2 or TRBV6-3 with TRBJ2-7; D may be TRBD2 (7 bases). Between the trimmed V and J ends, which lost 2 bases and 2 bases, there was a span of 19 bases. Germline CDR1 is MNHEY and CDR2 is SVGEGT. This CDR3 region has 17 residues. The CDR3 is CASSYPRGSSGPYEQYF. CDR3 nucleotide sequence: TGTGCCAGCAGTTACCCGAGGGGGTCTAGCGGACCCTACGAGCAGTACTTC.

For this clone: One end of the junction fails to match germline, which may point to a read error. The J gene is TRBJ2-7, the V gene TRBV7-9, with 8 bases identical to TRBD1. Germline CDR1 SEHNR, CDR2 FQNEAQ (reference sequence). The CDR3 is 13 amino acids. CDR3: CASSLTTGGKKDF. The CDR3 DNA follows: TGTGCCAGCAGCTTAACCACAGGGGGAAAGAAGGACTTC.

The chain links TRBV7-3 to TRBJ2-3; D not resolved. V dropped 5 bases and J dropped 5 bases, with 11 bases sitting between them. The germline V gene has CDR1 SGHTA and CDR2 FQGTGA. This CDR3 is 13 amino acids long. In DNA form, the CDR3 reads TGTGCCAGCAGCCTTGTGGGTGTAGATACGCAGTATTTT. It encodes CASSLVGVDTQYF.